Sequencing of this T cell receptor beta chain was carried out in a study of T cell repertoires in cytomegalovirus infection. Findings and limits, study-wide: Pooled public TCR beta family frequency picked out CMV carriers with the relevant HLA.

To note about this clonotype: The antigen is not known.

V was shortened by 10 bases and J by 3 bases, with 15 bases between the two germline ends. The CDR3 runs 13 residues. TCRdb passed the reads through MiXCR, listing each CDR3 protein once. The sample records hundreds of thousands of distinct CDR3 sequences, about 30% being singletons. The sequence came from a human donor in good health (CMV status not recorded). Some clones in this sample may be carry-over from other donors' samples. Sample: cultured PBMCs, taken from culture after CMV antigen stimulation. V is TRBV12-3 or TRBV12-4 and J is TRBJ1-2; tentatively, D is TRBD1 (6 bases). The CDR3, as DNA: TGTGCCAACAAACAGGACAGTCACTATGGCTACACCTTC. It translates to CANKQDSHYGYTF.